The T cell receptor beta chain described here comes from a study of blood T cell repertoires in COVID-19. Sequenced by immunoSEQ multiplex PCR; TCRdb stores in-frame clones only, minus some. The table lists tens of thousands of clones, nearly 90% of them singletons. The sample consisted of peripheral blood. This receptor was identified in a man aged 65-85 years with active COVID-19.

The CDR3 loop is CASSYSLDRANTEAFF. In nucleotides, the CDR3 is TGTGCCAGCAGTTACTCTCTCGACAGGGCGAACACTGAAGCTTTCTTT. J is TRBJ1-1 and V is TRBV6-5; 7 nucleotides align to TRBD1. Per the germline V gene, CDR1 is MNHEY and CDR2 is SVGAGI. The CDR3 extends over 16 amino acids. The trim removed 0 bases at V and 1 base at J, leaving 5 bases unmatched.